This TCR beta chain was profiled in a study of cytomegalovirus exposure and HLA in healthy donors. On the study more broadly: The platform used for the roughly 110 validation repertoires matched that of the 500 to 850 first-cohort repertoires, a later analysis reported.

Sequencing used immunoSEQ multiplex PCR; TCRdb keeps in-frame clones, though not all of them. Of roughly 330,000 clones listed, roughly 87% are singletons. An approximately 130-subject validation cohort, separate from the roughly 700-subject first cohort, supplied the donors. As regards this clone: Its target is not known.

The CDR3 sequence is 11 residues long. CDR1 WNHNN and CDR2 SYGVQD come from the germline V gene (reference sequence). The V and J ends lost 7 bases and 10 bases respectively, with 11 bases between them. Study results and limitations: The study put some 150 TCR beta chains on its list as cytomegalovirus-associated. CMV antigen specificity was confirmed in vitro for a few CMV-associated chains.

The genes are TRBV10-1 and TRBJ2-1; D is perhaps TRBD2 (5 bases). The receptor's source is a woman in her 30s in good health and CMV-seropositive. The sequencing sample was made of PBMCs. The CDR3 DNA is TGCGCCAGCACCCGGCTAGCAGAGCAGTTCTTC. This gives the protein CASTRLAEQFF.